This TCR beta chain was sequenced in a study of blood T cell repertoires in COVID-19. Across the whole study: Spain, Italy and the United States supplied samples that represented acute and convalescent COVID-19. Sample material is recorded as cDNA or gDNA derived from T cells, B-cell-depleted T cells, or PBMCs.

Source study methods: Amplified reference gene primers provided the basis for estimating nucleated cell counts. Sequencing was performed with immunoSEQ multiplex PCR; in TCRdb, only in-frame clones are kept and a portion is missing. That table furnishes V, J and clone size, whereas the DNA furnished D and trimming. The profile covers 20,000 or so clones, with about 90% appearing a single time and around 6% taken by the ten largest. J lost 2 bases, V lost 3 bases, and 10 bases had no gene match. Germline-derived CDR1 and CDR2 are SGHTS and YDEGEE. The CDR3 is 16 amino acids. The chain employs TRBV5-8 and TRBJ2-5, with 7 bases matching TRBD1. Sequenced input: peripheral blood. The TCR comes from a human donor in a cohort sampled during active COVID-19. CDR3 sequence: CASSWWVGTAQETQYF. The CDR3 coding sequence is TGTGCCAGCAGCTGGTGGGTCGGGACAGCTCAAGAGACCCAGTACTTC. The full variable domain, in which reference TRBV5-8 and TRBJ2-5 provide the parts outside the CDR3, is EAGVTQSPTHLIKTRGQQATLRCSPISGHTSVYWYQQALGLGLQFLLWYDEGEERNRGNFPPRFSGRQFPNYSSELNVNALELEDSALYLCASSWWVGTAQETQYFGPGTRLLVL.